The entry below gives a single TCR beta chain sequence along with its context. Only a few counts were recorded for this clone. This receptor's antigen is unknown. No base quality information exists; no much larger clone differs at one position. The library was prepared using the immunoSEQ multiplex PCR assay. The hsTCRB Kit was used according to the manufacturer's protocol to amplify rearranged TCR beta chain sequences. An Illumina MiSeq was used to sequence the TCRB libraries. The authors' analysis ran thus. Demultiplexing, trimming and gene mapping were performed with the kit vendor's proprietary platform. TCRdb carries this immuneACCESS record with in-frame sequences only. Its versions omit some clonotypes, under half of them owing to an unresolved V gene in the studies checked, with the rest unexplained. From that table come the V and J calls and clone size; the DNA was used to work out D and trimming. The sample has roughly 46,000 clones on record, about nine tenths of them singletons. The ten biggest clones cover about 2.2% of the sample.

The sample's time point, from its label and the paper: baseline, week 1 (first vaccination visit). What this sample's treatment or condition label stands for: pre-vaccination baseline after standard-of-care therapy. Newly diagnosed WHO grade 3 or 4 IDH1-mutant astrocytomas showing loss of nuclear ATRX were present in the donors. The samples were drawn from NOA16, a multicentre, single-arm, open-label phase I trial in Germany that tested a mutant IDH1 peptide vaccine in humans for the first time. For immunogenicity testing, the blood drawn at visit V03 was used as the baseline sample. The DNeasy Blood and Tissue Kit was used to extract genomic DNA from EDTA blood for TCRB sequencing. The data derive from a study of a mutant IDH1 vaccine in newly diagnosed glioma (TCRdb year 2021). Background on the whole study: Of the roughly 33 treated patients, about 62% were male and approximately 40% were female, and a mean age of roughly 37 years was recorded. Prior to enrollment, standard therapy consisting of radiotherapy alone, temozolomide alone, or radiochemotherapy with temozolomide had been administered to patients, with the combination being received by most patients. Peripheral blood was collected at six visits: V03 (baseline), V05, V07, V10, V12 and V13. Longitudinal TCRB deep sequencing was done for about two dozen treated patients, wherever samples were available for exploratory analyses.

Points the paper makes about the study in general: The authors noted that analyses of patient blood samples could not be reproduced because of sample limitations. Immune responses induced by the vaccine were seen in around 94% of patients across multiple MHC alleles. No apparent relationship was observed between pseudoprogression and alterations in the top peripheral T cell clonotypes detected by TCRB sequencing. Availability determined which PBMC samples were chosen for TCRB deep sequencing.

V sheds 3 bases and J sheds 8 bases, leaving 8 bases between their ends. Counted from cysteine to phenylalanine, this CDR3 has 12 amino acids. Only the CDR3 portion is preserved as DNA: 36 bases, with reading frame beginning at the first base. CDR1 and CDR2 (SGHTA, FQGNSA) derive from the germline V gene. The starting material was PBMCs, obtained from a glioma patient treated with radiotherapy, temozolomide or both. The receptor's source is a man aged 35 to 55 with glioma. The V and J genes are TRBV7-2 and TRBJ1-3, with no confident D gene call. The CDR3 protein: CASSFRGDTIYF. The bases are TGTGCCAGCAGCTTCCGGGGAGACACCATATATTTT.